The rows below give T cell receptor beta chains drawn from one sample of a study of cytomegalovirus exposure and HLA in healthy donors. This table comes from immunoSEQ multiplex PCR, and its TCRdb copy is limited to in-frame clones, with some not included. The sample holds 180,000 or so clones, about nine tenths seen once. Sequencing used PBMCs. All receptors come from a man aged 18-30 years in good health and CMV-seropositive. Each CDR3 is given with its conserved first and last residue. A D gene is named only where the DNA matches it firmly. Clone size is shown for a subset of rows, as once, few, many or a class of expanded clone.

TRBV6-5	.	TRBJ1-1	.	CASFRRGTEAFF	TGTGCCAGCTTCAGGAGGGGCACTGAAGCTTTCTTT
TRBV9	.	TRBJ2-1	.	CASSPVGGKRDNEQFF	TGTGCCAGCAGCCCAGTTGGGGGGAAACGGGACAATGAGCAGTTCTTC
TRBV4-3	TRBD1	TRBJ2-2	.	CASSQPLGTVQAGELFF	TGCGCCAGCAGCCAGCCACTCGGGACAGTTCAAGCTGGGGAGCTGTTTTTT
TRBV5-1	.	TRBJ1-2	few	CASSSSAGNERTYGYTF	TGCGCCAGCAGCTCCTCTGCGGGAAACGAGCGTACCTATGGCTACACCTTC
TRBV10-3	TRBD2	TRBJ2-3	.	CATLLAGTDTQYF	TGTGCCACCCTACTAGCGGGCACAGATACGCAGTATTTT
TRBV18	TRBD1	TRBJ2-1	.	CASSQDRGPAYNEQFF	TGTGCCAGCTCACAAGACAGGGGGCCGGCATACAATGAGCAGTTCTTC
TRBV9	.	TRBJ1-1	.	CASSGPSGGAFF	TGTGCCAGCAGCGGCCCCTCCGGAGGAGCTTTCTTT
TRBV19	TRBD2	TRBJ2-1	few	CASSMGASGGAANEQFF	TGTGCCAGTAGTATGGGGGCTAGCGGGGGGGCCGCCAATGAGCAGTTCTTC
TRBV2	TRBD1	TRBJ1-1	once	CASRSGTGVTEAFF	TGTGCCAGCAGGTCCGGGACAGGGGTAACTGAAGCTTTCTTT
TRBV7-2	TRBD1	TRBJ2-7	few	CASSVHGTVVYEQYF	TGTGCCAGCAGCGTCCACGGGACAGTCGTCTACGAGCAGTACTTC
TRBV4-2	.	TRBJ1-5	.	CASSATENQPQHF	TGTGCCAGCAGCGCAACAGAGAATCAGCCCCAGCATTTT
TRBV11-2	.	TRBJ2-5	once	CASSLDRGFQETQYF	TGTGCCAGCAGCTTAGACAGGGGCTTCCAAGAGACCCAGTACTTC
TRBV9	TRBD2	TRBJ2-5	.	CASSVSGNGGETQYF	TGTGCCAGCAGCGTTAGCGGGAATGGCGGGGAGACCCAGTACTTC
TRBV15	.	TRBJ1-2	.	CATQGLDYGYTF	TGTGCCACCCAGGGTTTAGACTATGGCTACACCTTC
TRBV2	.	TRBJ1-6	.	CASSEKGSQGISPLHF	TGTGCCAGCAGTGAAAAAGGTAGTCAGGGAATTTCACCCCTCCACTTT
TRBV7-2	TRBD1	TRBJ1-3	.	CASSRLTGALSGNTIYF	TGTGCCAGCAGCCGACTGACAGGGGCCCTCTCTGGAAACACCATATATTTT
TRBV2	.	TRBJ2-7	.	CASSDGATSYEQYF	TGTGCCAGCAGTGATGGGGCTACCTCCTACGAGCAGTACTTC
TRBV7-3	.	TRBJ2-1	.	CASSPMGGDGEQFF	TGTGCCAGCAGTCCCATGGGGGGAGACGGTGAGCAGTTCTTC
TRBV7-2	.	TRBJ1-2	.	CASSGGEGHHYGYTF	TGTGCCAGCAGCGGAGGTGAGGGACACCACTATGGCTACACCTTC
TRBV27	TRBD1	TRBJ2-1	.	CASTRRQGSYNEQFF	TGTGCCAGCACCCGAAGACAGGGGTCCTACAATGAGCAGTTCTTC
TRBV4-2	TRBD1	TRBJ1-1	.	CASNPGQGTEAFF	TGTGCCAGCAACCCGGGACAGGGCACTGAAGCTTTCTTT
TRBV5-6	.	TRBJ2-4	.	CASSLGTLGIQYF	TGTGCCAGCAGCTTGGGGACTCTAGGCATTCAGTACTTC
TRBV6-5	.	TRBJ2-7	.	CASSYSYEGEQYF	TGTGCCAGCAGTTACTCGTACGAGGGCGAGCAGTACTTC
TRBV4-3	.	TRBJ1-5	.	CASSLAAGPTSNQPQHF	TGCGCCAGCAGCCTGGCAGCGGGACCGACTTCCAATCAGCCCCAGCATTTT
TRBV6-1	TRBD2	TRBJ2-1	.	CATGRGTTGNEQFF	TGTGCCACCGGGAGAGGGACTACGGGGAATGAGCAGTTCTTC
TRBV6-6	.	TRBJ2-7	.	CASRPRDNSYEQYF	TGTGCCAGCAGGCCTCGGGACAACTCCTACGAGCAGTACTTC
TRBV7-2	.	TRBJ2-5	.	CASSSRNLRETQYF	TGTGCCAGCAGCTCCAGAAATCTCCGAGAGACCCAGTACTTC
TRBV7-9	TRBD2	TRBJ2-1	.	CASSSVAGGGSYNEQFF	TGTGCCAGCAGCAGTGTCGCGGGGGGCGGGTCCTACAATGAGCAGTTCTTC
TRBV15	.	TRBJ1-4	.	CATSRVPAGNEKLFF	TGTGCCACCAGCAGAGTCCCGGCAGGGAATGAAAAACTGTTTTTT
TRBV5-1	TRBD1	TRBJ1-2	.	CASSSQGADYGYTF	TGCGCCAGCAGCTCCCAGGGGGCAGACTATGGCTACACCTTC
TRBV19	TRBD1	TRBJ2-7	.	CASTQGTGGSYEQYF	TGTGCCAGTACCCAGGGGACAGGGGGCTCCTACGAGCAGTACTTC
TRBV27	.	TRBJ1-5	.	CASSLMGGNQPQHF	TGTGCCAGCAGTTTGATGGGAGGCAATCAGCCCCAGCATTTT
TRBV6-1	.	TRBJ2-5	once	CASSWDNRWVETQYF	TGTGCCAGCAGTTGGGACAACCGGTGGGTTGAGACCCAGTACTTC